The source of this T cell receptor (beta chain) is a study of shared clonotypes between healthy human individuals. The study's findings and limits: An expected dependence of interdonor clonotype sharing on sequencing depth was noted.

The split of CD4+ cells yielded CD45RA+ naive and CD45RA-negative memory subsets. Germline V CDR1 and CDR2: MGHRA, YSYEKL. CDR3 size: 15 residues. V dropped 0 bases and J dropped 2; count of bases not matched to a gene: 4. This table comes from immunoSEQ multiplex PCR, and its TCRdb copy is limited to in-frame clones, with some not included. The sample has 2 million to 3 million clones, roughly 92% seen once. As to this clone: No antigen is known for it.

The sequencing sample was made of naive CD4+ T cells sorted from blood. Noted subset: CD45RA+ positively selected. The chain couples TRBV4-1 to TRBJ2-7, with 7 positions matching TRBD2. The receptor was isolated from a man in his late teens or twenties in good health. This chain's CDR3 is CASSQELTSPYEQYF. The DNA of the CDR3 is TGCGCCAGCAGCCAAGAACTGACTAGCCCCTACGAGCAGTACTTC.